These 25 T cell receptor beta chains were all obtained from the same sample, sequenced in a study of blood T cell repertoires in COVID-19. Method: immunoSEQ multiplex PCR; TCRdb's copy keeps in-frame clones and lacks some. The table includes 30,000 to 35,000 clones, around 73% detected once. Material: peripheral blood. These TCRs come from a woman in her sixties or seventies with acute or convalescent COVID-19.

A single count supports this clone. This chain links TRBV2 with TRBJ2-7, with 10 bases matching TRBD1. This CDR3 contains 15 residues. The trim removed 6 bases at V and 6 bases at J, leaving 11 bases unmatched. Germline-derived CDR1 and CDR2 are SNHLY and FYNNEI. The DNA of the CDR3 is TGTGCCAGCAGGGATCGACAGGGGGCCTCCGTCGAGCAGTACTTC. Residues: CASRDRQGASVEQYF.

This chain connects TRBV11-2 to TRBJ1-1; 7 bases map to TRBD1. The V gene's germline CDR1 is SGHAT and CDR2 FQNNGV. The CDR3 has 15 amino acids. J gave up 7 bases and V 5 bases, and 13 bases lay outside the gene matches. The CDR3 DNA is TGTGCCAGCAGCCCCCCCGCCGGGACAGCATTTGAAGCTTTCTTT. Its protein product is CASSPPAGTAFEAFF.

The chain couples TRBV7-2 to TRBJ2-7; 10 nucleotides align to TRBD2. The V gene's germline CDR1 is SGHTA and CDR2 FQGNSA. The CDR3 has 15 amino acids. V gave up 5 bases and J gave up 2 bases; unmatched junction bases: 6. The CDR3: CASSPASGGAYEQYF. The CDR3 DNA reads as TGTGCCAGCAGCCCTGCCAGCGGGGGGGCCTACGAGCAGTACTTC.

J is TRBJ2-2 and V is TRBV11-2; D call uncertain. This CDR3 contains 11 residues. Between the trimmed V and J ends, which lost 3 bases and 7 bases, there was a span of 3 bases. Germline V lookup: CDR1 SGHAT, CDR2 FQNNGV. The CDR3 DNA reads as TGTGCCAGCAGCTTCCACGGGGAGCTGTTTTTT. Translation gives CASSFHGELFF.

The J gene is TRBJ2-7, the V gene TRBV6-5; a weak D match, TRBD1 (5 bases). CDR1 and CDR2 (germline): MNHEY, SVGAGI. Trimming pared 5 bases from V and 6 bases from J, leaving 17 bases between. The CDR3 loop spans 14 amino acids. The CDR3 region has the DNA TGTGCCAGCAGTACCGCGACAGAAAACTCCGAGCAGTACTTC. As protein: CASSTATENSEQYF.

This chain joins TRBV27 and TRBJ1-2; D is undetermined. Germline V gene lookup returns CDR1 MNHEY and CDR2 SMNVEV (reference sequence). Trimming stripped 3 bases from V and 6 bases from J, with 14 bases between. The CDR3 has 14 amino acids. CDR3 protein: CASSLVAAADGYTF. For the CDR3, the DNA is TGTGCCAGCAGTTTGGTGGCGGCAGCCGATGGCTACACCTTC.

The CDR3 is CASSPTDSYGYTF. CDR3 nucleotides: TGTGCCAGCAGTCCGACTGACAGCTATGGCTACACCTTC. J is TRBJ1-2 and V is TRBV28; a weak D match, TRBD1 (5 bases). Between the trimmed V and J ends, which lost 5 bases and 4 bases, there was a span of 11 bases. There are 13 residues in the CDR3. Germline CDR1 reads MDHEN; CDR2 reads SYDVKM.

CDR3 sequence: CASSRTSTPTSLGEQYF. CDR3 in DNA: TGCGCCAGCTCACGGACCAGTACCCCGACTAGCCTGGGAGAGCAGTACTTC. This sequence joins TRBV10-1 and TRBJ2-7; 7 nucleotides align to TRBD2. This CDR3 region has 17 residues. Per germline, CDR1 WNHNN and CDR2 SYGVQD (reference sequence). Trimming at V came to 8 bases and at J to 7 bases, leaving 23 bases not matched to a gene.

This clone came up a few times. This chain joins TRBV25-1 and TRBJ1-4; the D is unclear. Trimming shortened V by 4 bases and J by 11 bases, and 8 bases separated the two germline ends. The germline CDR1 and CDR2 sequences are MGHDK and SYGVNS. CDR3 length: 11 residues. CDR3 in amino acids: CASSGGGKLFF. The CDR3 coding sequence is TGTGCCAGCAGTGGAGGCGGGAAACTGTTTTTT.

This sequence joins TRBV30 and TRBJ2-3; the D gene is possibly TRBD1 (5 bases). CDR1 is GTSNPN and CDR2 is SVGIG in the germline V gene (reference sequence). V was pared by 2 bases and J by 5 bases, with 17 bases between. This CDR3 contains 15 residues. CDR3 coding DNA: TGTGCCTGGAGTTCCCTGGACACCCGCCTAGATACGCAGTATTTT. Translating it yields CAWSSLDTRLDTQYF.

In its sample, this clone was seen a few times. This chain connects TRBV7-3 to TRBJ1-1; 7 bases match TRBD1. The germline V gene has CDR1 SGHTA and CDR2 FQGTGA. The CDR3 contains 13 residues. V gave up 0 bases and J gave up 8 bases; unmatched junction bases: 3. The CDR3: CASSLTPDREAFF. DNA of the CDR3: TGTGCCAGCAGCTTAACCCCGGACAGGGAAGCTTTCTTT.

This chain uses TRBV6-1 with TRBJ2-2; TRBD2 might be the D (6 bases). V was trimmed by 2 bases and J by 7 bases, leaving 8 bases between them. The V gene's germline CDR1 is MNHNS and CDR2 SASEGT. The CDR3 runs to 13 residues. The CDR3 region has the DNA TGTGCCAGCAGTGAATACGGGGGCGGGGAGCTGTTTTTT. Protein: CASSEYGGGELFF.

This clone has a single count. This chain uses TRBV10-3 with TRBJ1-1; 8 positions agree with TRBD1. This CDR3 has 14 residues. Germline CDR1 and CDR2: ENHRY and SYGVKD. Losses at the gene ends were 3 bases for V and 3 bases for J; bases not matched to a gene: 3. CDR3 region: CAISDRGQDTEAFF. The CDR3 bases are TGTGCCATCAGTGACCGGGGACAGGACACTGAAGCTTTCTTT.

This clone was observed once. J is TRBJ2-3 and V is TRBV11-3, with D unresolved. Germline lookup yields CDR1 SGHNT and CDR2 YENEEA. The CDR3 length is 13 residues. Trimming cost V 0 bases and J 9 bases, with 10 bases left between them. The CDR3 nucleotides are TGTGCCAGCAGCTTAGATCTTGGAGTGACGCAGTATTTT. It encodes CASSLDLGVTQYF.

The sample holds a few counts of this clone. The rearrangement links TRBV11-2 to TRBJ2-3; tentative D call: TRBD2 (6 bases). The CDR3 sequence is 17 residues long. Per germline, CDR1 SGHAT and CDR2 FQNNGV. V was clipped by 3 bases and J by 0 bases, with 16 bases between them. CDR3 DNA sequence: TGTGCCAGCAGCTTCGCCGCCTGGGGGGAAAGCACAGATACGCAGTATTTT. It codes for CASSFAAWGESTDTQYF.

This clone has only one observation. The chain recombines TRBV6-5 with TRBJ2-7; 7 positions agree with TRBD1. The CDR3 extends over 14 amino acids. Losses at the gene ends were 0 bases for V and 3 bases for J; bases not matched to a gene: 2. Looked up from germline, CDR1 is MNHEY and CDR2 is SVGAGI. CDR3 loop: CASSYSSGGYEQYF. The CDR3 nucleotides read TGTGCCAGCAGTTACTCCTCAGGGGGCTACGAGCAGTACTTC.

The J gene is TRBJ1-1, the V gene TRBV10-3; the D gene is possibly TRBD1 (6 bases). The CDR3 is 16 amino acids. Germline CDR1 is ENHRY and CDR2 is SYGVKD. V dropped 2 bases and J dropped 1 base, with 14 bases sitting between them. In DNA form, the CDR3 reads TGTGCCATCAGTGAGGTTGGGGGGGCCGGGAACACTGAAGCTTTCTTT. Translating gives CAISEVGGAGNTEAFF.

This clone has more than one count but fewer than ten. CDR3 coding DNA: TGTGCCAGCAGTGTAAGCGGGCAGCCCCAGCATTTT. Amino acids: CASSVSGQPQHF. J is TRBJ1-5 and V is TRBV27; D not certain. The CDR3 consists of 12 residues. The V end was cut by 5 bases, the J end by 7 bases, with 9 bases between. In germline, CDR1 is MNHEY, CDR2 SMNVEV (reference sequence).

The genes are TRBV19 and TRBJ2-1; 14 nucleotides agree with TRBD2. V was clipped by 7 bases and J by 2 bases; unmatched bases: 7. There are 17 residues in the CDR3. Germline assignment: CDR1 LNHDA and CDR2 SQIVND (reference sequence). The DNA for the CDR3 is TGTGCCAGTATGCGGACTAGCGGGGGGTCGACCTACAATGAGCAGTTCTTC. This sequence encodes CASMRTSGGSTYNEQFF.

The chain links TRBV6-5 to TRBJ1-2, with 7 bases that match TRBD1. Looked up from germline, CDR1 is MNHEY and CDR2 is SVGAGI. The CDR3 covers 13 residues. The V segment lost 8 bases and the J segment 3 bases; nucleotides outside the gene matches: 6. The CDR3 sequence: CASGDQGDYGYTF. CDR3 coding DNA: TGTGCCAGCGGGGACCAGGGGGACTATGGCTACACCTTC.

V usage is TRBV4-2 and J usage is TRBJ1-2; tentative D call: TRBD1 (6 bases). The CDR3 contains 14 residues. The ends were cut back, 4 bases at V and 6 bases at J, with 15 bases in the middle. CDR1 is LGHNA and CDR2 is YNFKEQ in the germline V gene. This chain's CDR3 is CASSPETGFHGYTF. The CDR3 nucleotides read TGTGCCAGCAGCCCAGAAACAGGGTTCCATGGCTACACCTTC.

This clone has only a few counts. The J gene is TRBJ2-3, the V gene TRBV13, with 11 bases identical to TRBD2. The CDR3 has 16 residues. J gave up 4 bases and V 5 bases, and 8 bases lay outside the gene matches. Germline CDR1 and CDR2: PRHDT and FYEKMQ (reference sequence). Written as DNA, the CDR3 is TGTGCCAGCAGCCCCTTGACTAGCGGGGACCCAGATACGCAGTATTTT. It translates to CASSPLTSGDPDTQYF.

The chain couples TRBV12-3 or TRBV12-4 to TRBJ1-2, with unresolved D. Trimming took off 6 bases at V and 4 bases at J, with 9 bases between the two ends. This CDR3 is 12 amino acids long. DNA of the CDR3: TGTGCCAGCAGCCCCAGCGGCTATGGCTACACCTTC. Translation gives CASSPSGYGYTF.

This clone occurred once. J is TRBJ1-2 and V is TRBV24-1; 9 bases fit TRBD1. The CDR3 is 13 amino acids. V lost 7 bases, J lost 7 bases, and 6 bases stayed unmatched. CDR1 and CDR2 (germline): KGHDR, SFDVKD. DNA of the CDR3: TGTGCCACCAGGGGGGACAGGGCCTCTGGCTACACCTTC. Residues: CATRGDRASGYTF.

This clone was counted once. Here the CDR3 reads CASSLSGEQYF. CDR3 nucleotide sequence: TGTGCCAGCAGCTTGTCCGGGGAGCAGTACTTC. The rearrangement uses TRBV5-6 and TRBJ2-7; D is undetermined. The CDR3 totals 11 residues. With 1 base removed from V and 7 bases from J, the gap between germline ends came to 6 bases. CDR1 and CDR2 from the germline V gene are SGHDT and YYEEEE.